This is a list of T cell receptor beta chains from one sample in a study of CXCR3-negative and CXCR3-positive naive CD8 T cells. One entry per CDR3 protein, without DNA, is what TCRdb gives after re-calling the 5' RACE reads. The table counts 100,000 to 150,000 distinct CDR3 sequences; around 0.54% lies in the top ten. Material for sequencing was naive CXCR3+ CD8+ T cells from blood. These receptors originate from a human donor in good health. Some clones in this sample may be carry-over from other donors' samples. Each CDR3 is given with its conserved first and last residue.

V gene,J gene,CDR3 protein
TRBV7-9,TRBJ2-2,CASSLGSGTGELFF
TRBV19,TRBJ1-1,CASLGISTGGTEAFF
TRBV7-9,TRBJ2-7,CASSPSGELSGRYDLSYEQYF
TRBV29-1,TRBJ2-7,CSALGSGSYEQYF
TRBV19,TRBJ2-6,CASSIGGANVLTF
TRBV20-1,TRBJ1-2,CSARDPGAGTYGYTF
TRBV5-1,TRBJ1-1,CASSASNPATGGAFF
TRBV9,TRBJ2-1,CASSPREGRVNEQFF
TRBV7-6,TRBJ2-7,CASSLEITYEQYF
TRBV10-3,TRBJ1-5,CAISESADQPQHF
TRBV20-1,TRBJ2-7,CSAAGTPSYEQYF
TRBV29-1,TRBJ2-7,CSVEQGNSYEQYF
TRBV7-9,TRBJ2-5,CASSSTRASFLETQYF
TRBV7-9,TRBJ1-2,CAISLPGDQRPTNYGYTF
TRBV6-1,TRBJ2-7,CASSEFAGPYEQYF
TRBV3-1,TRBJ2-1,CASTSAGGYNEQFF
TRBV5-8,TRBJ1-4,CASSLFLSDGLISTNEKLFF
TRBV13,TRBJ2-7,CASSLVLRGTRYEQYF
TRBV13,TRBJ2-1,CASSSETIGIYNEQFF
TRBV29-1,TRBJ2-2,CSVIQGPGTGELFF
TRBV12-3/TRBV12-4,TRBJ2-2,CATGLAGYTNTGELFF
TRBV28,TRBJ2-1,CASSLEGGDRRYNEQFF
TRBV7-9,TRBJ2-7,CASSPGSGTGTYEQYF
TRBV6-5,TRBJ1-2,CASRPGTENYGYTF
TRBV21-1,TRBJ2-7,CASYRKGTAIPYF